Below are 17 T cell receptor beta chains sequenced from a single sample in a study of T cell repertoires in cytomegalovirus infection. TCRdb redid the calling of the reads with MiXCR, one entry per CDR3 protein. Seen here are around 260,000 distinct CDR3 sequences, 20% to 30% observed once, and the top ten hold about 15%. Input material: PBMCs. The origin of the receptors is a human donor in good health (CMV status not recorded). Some clones in this sample may be carry-over from other donors' samples.

The chain carries TRBV29-1 and TRBJ2-5; a weak D match, TRBD2 (5 bases). The CDR3 totals 12 residues. Trimming pared 1 base from V and 5 bases from J, leaving 8 bases between. Germline values: CDR1 SQVTM, CDR2 ANQGSEA. The CDR3, as DNA: TGCAGCGTTGAAGGAGGGTGGGAGACCCAGTACTTC. Its translation: CSVEGGWETQYF.

This clonotype has at least ten counts. The rearrangement joins TRBV6-2 or TRBV6-3 to TRBJ2-3, with 11 bases lining up with TRBD2. CDR1 and CDR2 from the germline V gene are MNHEY and SVGEGT. The CDR3 extends over 16 amino acids. The V segment lost 5 bases and the J segment 0 bases; nucleotides outside the gene matches: 4. As DNA, the CDR3 is TGTGCCAGCAGTGACCGACTAGCGGGAAGCACAGATACGCAGTATTTT. Residues: CASSDRLAGSTDTQYF.

This clonotype has just a few counts. The chain employs TRBV29-1 and TRBJ2-1, with 7 bases matching TRBD2. V trimming: 6 bases; J trimming: 0 bases; junction bases outside the gene matches: 5. CDR3 length: 14 amino acids. Germline V lookup: CDR1 SQVTM, CDR2 ANQGSEA. The DNA for the CDR3 is TGCAGCGTCTCTAGCGGAGGCTCCTACAATGAGCAGTTCTTC. Translating it yields CSVSSGGSYNEQFF.

V gene TRBV5-4 combines with J gene TRBJ2-7; maybe TRBD2 (6 bases). CDR3 size: 13 residues. Trimming cost V 2 bases and J 6 bases, with 12 bases left between them. CDR1 is SGHNT, CDR2 YYREEE, per germline (reference sequence). CDR3 protein: CASSLGTQVEQYF. CDR3 bases: TGTGCCAGCAGCTTAGGGACTCAGGTCGAGCAGTACTTC.

The rearrangement joins TRBV30 to TRBJ1-4; D remains unclear. V lost 8 bases to trimming and J lost 13 bases, with 20 bases between them. The germline V gene has CDR1 GTSNPN and CDR2 SVGIG (reference sequence). The CDR3 is 12 amino acids. The DNA for the CDR3 is TGTGCCGGTCAGGATAGAATGGAGGGACTGTTTTTT. Residues: CAGQDRMEGLFF.

V usage is TRBV5-4 and J usage is TRBJ2-3; D may be TRBD1 (7 bases). This CDR3 is 16 amino acids long. The germline V and J ends were trimmed by 3 bases and 6 bases, with 20 bases remaining between them. Germline CDR1 SGHNT, CDR2 YYREEE (reference sequence). CDR3 protein: CASSSGQEGLKDTQYF. CDR3 nucleotide sequence: TGTGCCAGCAGCTCCGGACAGGAGGGTCTTAAGGATACGCAGTATTTT.

This clonotype was recorded many times. The gene calls are TRBV6-2 or TRBV6-3 and TRBJ2-7; D not certain. This CDR3 is 13 amino acids long. V lost 10 bases to trimming and J lost 6 bases, with 19 bases between them. CDR1 is MNHEY and CDR2 is SVGEGT in the germline V gene. CDR3 amino acids: CATKANLPGEQYF. In nucleotides, the CDR3 is TGTGCCACCAAAGCCAACCTTCCTGGCGAGCAGTACTTC.

The V gene is TRBV19, the J gene TRBJ2-1; D unresolved. V dropped 4 bases and J dropped 4 bases, with 5 bases sitting between them. Germline loops: CDR1 LNHDA, CDR2 SQIVND (reference sequence). The CDR3 consists of 12 residues. CDR3 in amino acids: CASSTEYNEQFF. The DNA of the CDR3 is TGTGCCAGTAGTACAGAATACAATGAGCAGTTCTTC.

J is TRBJ1-1 and V is TRBV28; a possible D gene is TRBD1 (6 bases). CDR1 MDHEN and CDR2 SYDVKM come from the germline V gene. The length of the CDR3 is 13 residues. V was cut by 6 bases and J by 10 bases, with 18 bases left in between. For the CDR3, the DNA is TGTGCCAGCAGAGCGGGACAACCTCGGGGAGCTTTCTTT. Protein: CASRAGQPRGAFF.

This sequence joins TRBV12-3 or TRBV12-4 and TRBJ2-1; 9 bases match TRBD2. This CDR3 contains 15 residues. V gave up 3 bases and J gave up 9 bases; unmatched junction bases: 9. The CDR3 DNA reads as TGTGCCAGCAGTTTCCGGCGGGAGGGCCCTGGTGAGCAGTTCTTC. It translates to CASSFRREGPGEQFF.

The V gene is TRBV7-6, the J gene TRBJ1-4; D is possibly TRBD1 (5 bases). The CDR3 contains 15 residues. With 5 bases removed from V and 4 bases from J, the gap between germline ends came to 14 bases. Germline V lookup: CDR1 SGHVS, CDR2 FNYEAQ. DNA for the CDR3: TGTGCCAGCAGCCCGAAGGGGACCGATAATGAAAAACTGTTTTTT. As protein: CASSPKGTDNEKLFF.

This clonotype was counted a few times. The chain joins TRBV29-1 to TRBJ1-1; 12 bases fit TRBD1. Germline V gene sequence: CDR1 SQVTM, CDR2 ANQGSEA. This CDR3 comprises 14 residues. The CDR3 region is CGGDRGQLNTEAFF. In DNA, the CDR3 is TGCGGGGGGGACAGGGGGCAGTTGAACACTGAAGCTTTCTTT.

This clonotype was seen more than once but under ten times. The rearrangement joins TRBV6-1 to TRBJ2-4, with D perhaps being TRBD1 or TRBD2 (5 bases each). Trimming pared 1 base from V and 0 bases from J, leaving 7 bases between. The CDR3 is 15 residues long. CDR1 is MNHNS, CDR2 SASEGT, per germline. CDR3 amino acids: CASSEVGGAKNIQYF. The CDR3 DNA reads as TGTGCCAGCAGTGAAGTTGGGGGAGCCAAAAACATTCAGTACTTC.

This clonotype was seen at least ten times. This sequence joins TRBV7-2 and TRBJ2-1; unclear D gene. V lost 3 bases and J lost 4, with 7 bases in between. This CDR3 is built from 13 residues. The germline CDR1 and CDR2 sequences are SGHTA and FQGNSA. The CDR3 sequence: CASSFIEYNEQFF. In DNA, the CDR3 is TGTGCCAGCAGCTTCATAGAGTACAATGAGCAGTTCTTC.

The chain recombines TRBV28 with TRBJ1-5; D is ambiguous. The V and J ends lost 3 bases and 3 bases respectively, with 0 bases between them. The CDR3 spans 11 residues. The germline V gene has CDR1 MDHEN and CDR2 SYDVKM. The CDR3 DNA follows: TGTGCCAGCAGTTTCAATCAGCCCCAGCATTTT. Residues: CASSFNQPQHF.

This clonotype appeared a few times. The genes are TRBV5-4 and TRBJ2-1; D is perhaps TRBD1 (5 bases). V was clipped by 4 bases and J by 5 bases, with 10 bases between them. CDR1 and CDR2 (germline): SGHNT, YYREEE (reference sequence). This CDR3 region has 13 residues. CDR3 in amino acids: CASSPQVNNEQFF. The CDR3 nucleotides are TGTGCCAGCAGCCCACAGGTTAACAATGAGCAGTTCTTC.

The chain joins TRBV7-2 to TRBJ1-3; maybe TRBD1 (5 bases). V lost 1 base, J lost 0 bases, and 16 bases lay in between. This CDR3 has 18 amino acids. Germline V lookup: CDR1 SGHTA, CDR2 FQGNSA. The CDR3 protein is CASSLGLGQASSGNTIYF. The CDR3 DNA sequence: TGTGCCAGCAGCTTAGGATTGGGGCAGGCGAGCTCTGGAAACACCATATATTTT. The whole variable domain, remainder taken from reference TRBV7-2 and TRBJ1-3, is GAGVSQSPSNKVTEKGKDVELRCDPISGHTALYWYRQSLGQGLEFLIYFQGNSAPDKSGLPSDRFSAERTGGSVSTLTIQRTQQEDSAVYLCASSLGLGQASSGNTIYFGEGSWLTVV.